This TCR beta chain was recovered during a study of neurological immune-mediated disorders. The unsorted libraries were generated from a total of 2 million PBMCs, which had been stored in RNAlater at -80 C. This clonotype was found many times. Its antigen is as yet unknown. CDR3 length: 14 residues. J lost 3 bases, V lost 5 bases, and 6 bases had no gene match. A single record per CDR3 protein comes from TCRdb applying MiXCR to the 5' RACE reads. The data contain 65,000 to 95,000 distinct CDR3 sequences, less than 5.5% of them singletons. The study's findings and limits: In multiple sclerosis patients, the repertoire cluster was unrelated to clinical or MRI findings. Levels of TCR clonal expansion peaked in HTLV-1-associated myelopathy and reached their lowest in multiple sclerosis, under those of healthy controls.

This chain uses TRBV12-3 or TRBV12-4 with TRBJ2-7; 8 positions match TRBD1. The sample comprised PBMCs. The TCR was taken from a woman younger than 45 with multiple sclerosis. The CDR3 coding sequence is TGTGCCAGCAGTACGCAGACAGGGGACTACGAGCAGTACTTC. It codes for CASSTQTGDYEQYF.